Below, 15 T cell receptor beta chains from the same sample are listed, as sequenced in a study of STAT5B mutations in CD4+ large granular lymphocyte leukemia (dated by TCRdb to 2022 to 2024). The library was prepared using the immunoSEQ multiplex PCR assay. TCRdb limited this immuneACCESS table to in-frame rearrangements with V and J called. A share of clones is missing; checked studies link under half to unresolved V genes, and the rest is unexplained. For this sample the table gives around 30,000 clones, of which about 77% were detected only once. 3.1% of the sample is in the top ten clones. What was sequenced was CD4+ T cells from blood buffy coats. Receptor source: a human donor in good health.

The chain joins TRBV12-5 to TRBJ1-5, with D maybe TRBD1 (5 bases). V was trimmed by 4 bases and J by 2 bases, leaving 9 bases between them. CDR3 length equals 14 residues. CDR1 is LGHNT and CDR2 is FRNRAP in the germline V gene. CDR3 coding DNA: TGTGCTAGTGGTTGGGGGGAAGGCAATCAGCCCCAGCATTTT. It codes for CASGWGEGNQPQHF.

The chain has TRBV6-1 and TRBJ1-5, with a tentative D call TRBD1 (5 bases). Trimming took 5 bases from V and 5 from J, leaving 10 bases between them. Per germline, CDR1 MNHNS and CDR2 SASEGT. The CDR3 totals 13 residues. The CDR3 spells CASSQGGDQPQHF. CDR3 nucleotide sequence: TGTGCCAGCAGTCAGGGTGGGGATCAGCCCCAGCATTTT.

Here the CDR3 reads CASSFDEGGAYRGDTQYF. The CDR3 bases are TGCGCCAGCAGCTTCGATGAGGGGGGGGCCTACCGGGGAGATACGCAGTATTTT. The J gene is TRBJ2-3, the V gene TRBV5-1, with D possibly being TRBD2 (7 bases). There are 18 residues in the CDR3. CDR1 and CDR2 from the germline V gene are SGHRS and YFSETQ. Trimming shortened V by 2 bases and J by 5 bases, and 24 bases separated the two germline ends.

CDR3 coding DNA: TGTGCCAGCAGCTTTAGTCCTAGTGGCTACACCTTC. This codes for CASSFSPSGYTF. This chain links TRBV11-2 with TRBJ1-2; D unclear. Between the trimmed V and J ends, which lost 3 bases and 7 bases, there was a span of 9 bases. The CDR3 loop spans 12 amino acids. Germline V gene lookup returns CDR1 SGHAT and CDR2 FQNNGV.

With respect to this clone: At one of its ends the junction is not consistent with the germline gene, which may arise from a read error. J is TRBJ1-6 and V is TRBV7-7; no reliable D call. The CDR3 is 13 residues long. Germline V gene lookup returns CDR1 SSHAT and CDR2 FNYEAQ (reference sequence). The CDR3 protein is CASSLNQNSPLHF. In nucleotides, the CDR3 is TGTGCTAGCAGCTTAAACCAGAATTCACCCCTCCACTTT.

This clone occurred a few times. The rearrangement links TRBV29-1 to TRBJ1-1; 7 bases line up with TRBD1. The V and J ends lost 6 bases and 1 base, in that order; junction bases with no gene match: 5. The CDR3 runs to 13 residues. Germline V lookup: CDR1 SQVTM, CDR2 ANQGSEA. CDR3 coding DNA: TGCAGCGTCAAAAGGGGGCAGAACACTGAAGCTTTCTTT. It yields the protein CSVKRGQNTEAFF.

This chain uses TRBV15 with TRBJ2-1, with 9 bases that match TRBD2. V was pared by 0 bases and J by 4 bases, with 1 base of the junction left unmatched. The length of the CDR3 is 15 residues. The germline V gene encodes CDR1 LNHNV and CDR2 YYDKDF (reference sequence). The chain's CDR3 is CATSRDLAGYNEQFF. The CDR3 nucleotides are TGTGCCACCAGCAGAGATCTAGCGGGGTACAATGAGCAGTTCTTC.

This chain joins TRBV4-1 and TRBJ1-4; 7 positions match TRBD1. The length of the CDR3 is 13 residues. The junction had 8 bases not matched to a gene; V was cut back by 8 bases and J by 8 bases. Germline assignment: CDR1 MGHRA and CDR2 YSYEKL. Written as DNA, the CDR3 is TGCGCCAGCGGAGGGACAGAGAAGGAAAAACTGTTTTTT. Translated, it gives CASGGTEKEKLFF.

This chain joins TRBV18 and TRBJ2-5, with D tentatively TRBD2 (5 bases). Trimming took 0 bases from V and 5 from J, leaving 10 bases between them. The CDR3 covers 14 residues. Germline CDR1 is KGHSH and CDR2 is LQKENI. The CDR3 loop reads CASSPPGRGETQYF. The DNA of the CDR3 is TGTGCCAGCTCACCACCGGGCCGGGGTGAGACCCAGTACTTC.

The chain couples TRBV5-6 to TRBJ2-1; 7 bases agree with TRBD2. Per the germline V gene, CDR1 is SGHDT and CDR2 is YYEEEE. The V gene end was trimmed by 4 bases and the J gene end by 10 bases; junction bases not matched to a gene: 8. The CDR3 is 13 amino acids. CDR3 nucleotides: TGTGCCAGCAGCGTTAGCGGAGCGGGGGAGCAGTTCTTC. It translates to CASSVSGAGEQFF.

The chain recombines TRBV11-3 with TRBJ2-5; TRBD1 aligns across 8 bases. The V gene's germline CDR1 is SGHNT and CDR2 YENEEA. CDR3 size: 17 residues. V shed 4 bases, J shed 2 bases, and the junction held 12 bases outside the gene matches. CDR3 sequence reads: CASSSYGGRGRQETQYF. CDR3 coding DNA: TGTGCCAGCAGCTCGTACGGGGGCAGGGGGCGACAAGAGACCCAGTACTTC. Full variable domain (outside the CDR3, taken from reference TRBV11-3 and TRBJ2-5): EAGVVQSPRYKIIEKKQPVAFWCNPISGHNTLYWYLQNLGQGPELLIRYENEEAVDDSQLPKDRFSAERLKGVDSTLKIQPAELGDSAVYLCASSSYGGRGRQETQYFGPGTRLLVL.

This clone was detected once. The chain has TRBV18 and TRBJ2-5, with no clear D. CDR1 is KGHSH, CDR2 LQKENI, per germline. There are 14 residues in the CDR3. V shed 1 base and J shed 2 bases, with 8 bases lying between them. CDR3 in DNA: TGTGCCAGCTCACCACAGACCCTACAAGAGACCCAGTACTTC. Translated, it gives CASSPQTLQETQYF.

This clone was observed a few times. The chain is built from TRBV28 and TRBJ1-1, with D hard to call. CDR3 size: 17 residues. The V end was cut by 3 bases, the J end by 4 bases, with 21 bases between. Germline V gives CDR1 MDHEN, CDR2 SYDVKM. The CDR3 DNA follows: TGTGCCAGCAGTTTTGTCTTCGGACCGCCAACAAGCACTGAAGCTTTCTTT. Protein product: CASSFVFGPPTSTEAFF.

The chain recombines TRBV7-9 with TRBJ2-7; D perhaps matches TRBD1 (6 bases). V was cut by 5 bases and J by 2 bases, with 16 bases left in between. Germline lookup yields CDR1 SEHNR and CDR2 FQNEAQ (reference sequence). This CDR3 has 15 amino acids. The CDR3 sequence: CASSVRQAPTYEQYF. CDR3 coding DNA: TGTGCCAGCAGCGTACGACAGGCGCCTACCTACGAGCAGTACTTC.

The chain employs TRBV5-6 and TRBJ1-5; D remains ambiguous. V lost 0 bases to trimming and J lost 0 bases, with 7 bases between them. This CDR3 has 15 residues. The germline gives CDR1 SGHDT, CDR2 YYEEEE. The CDR3 nucleotides are TGTGCCAGCAGCTTGGTCGCGAATAGCAATCAGCCCCAGCATTTT. It encodes CASSLVANSNQPQHF.